The sequence of this TCR beta chain was determined in a study of regulatory T cells in long-lasting Graves disease. About the research overall: The definition of persistent Graves' disease was over 5 years of antithyroid drugs with positive TSH receptor antibodies. Whole-study results and caveats: Persistent patients shared more public clonotypes (approximately 2,800) than new patients (approximately 1,000). Preferential use of TRBV28, TRBJ1-2 and TRBJ2-5 was seen in persistent disease.

The CDR3 sequence is 13 residues long. Trimming removed 5 bases from V and 2 bases from J, with 10 bases in between. Germline CDR1 and CDR2: SEHNR and FQNEAQ (reference sequence). In the case of this clonotype: Its antigen is undetermined.

Relying on iRepertoire HTBI primers and Arm-PCR of CDR3 regions, the team built TCR beta libraries. TCRdb reprocessed the multiplex PCR reads via MiXCR and lists one record per CDR3 protein. The repertoire holds about 400,000 distinct CDR3 sequences, with about a fifth as singletons. Time point: persistent/refractory GD, antithyroid drugs over 5 years with positive TRAb. PBMC RNA was the source of the TCR library. Patients hailed from an endocrinology department in Xi'an, China. The rearrangement links TRBV7-9 to TRBJ2-7; D possibly corresponds to TRBD2 (5 bases). Sequenced material: peripheral blood mononuclear cells (PBMCs), taken when the disease was refractory, from a patient treated with antithyroid drugs. This sequence originates from a female donor with Graves disease. The CDR3 coding sequence is TGTGCCAGCAGCGAACACGGGGCCTACGAGCAGTACTTC. Amino acid sequence: CASSEHGAYEQYF. The complete variable domain, with remaining parts taken from reference TRBV7-9 and TRBJ2-7, reads DTGVSQNPRHKITKRGQNVTFRCDPISEHNRLYWYRQTLGQGPEFLTYFQNEAQLEKSRLLSDRFSAERPKGSFSTLEIQRTEQGDSAMYLCASSEHGAYEQYFGPGTRLTVT.